The rows below give T cell receptor beta chains drawn from one sample of a study of radiation and T cells in renal cell carcinoma. Only in-frame clones appear in the TCRdb table, and some are missing; sequencing was by immunoSEQ multiplex PCR. The sample contains around 94,000 clones, 70% to 90% of which appear only once. The sample in question was blood, obtained from a patient whose treatment included radiotherapy and nephrectomy. Receptor source: a man in his fifties or sixties with renal cell carcinoma. The conserved cysteine and the conserved F or W are not part of the CDR3 here.

TRBV19 | ASGIPQGENTEAF
TRBV28 | ASTLAGASYEQY
TRBV9 | ASSGIFASVGANNEQF
TRBV2 | ASMGQDNEQF
TRBV5-1 | ASSSQGAGTDTQY
TRBV7-8 | ASSLGGSEKLF
TRBV10-2 | ASSEGTMGGTEAF
TRBV9 | ASSARQQGTYYEQY
TRBV7-2 | ASSLGGALVF
TRBV15 | ATSRDVGTGGAGWQF
TRBV6-5 | ASSYSPVGLSEQF
TRBV5-1 | ASSGGQSYNEQF
TRBV2 | ASSVTTLYEQY
TRBV7-6 | ASSLVSPPDNYGYT
TRBV30 | AWSVSGYSNQPQH
TRBV7-9 | ASSASFGTTYEQY